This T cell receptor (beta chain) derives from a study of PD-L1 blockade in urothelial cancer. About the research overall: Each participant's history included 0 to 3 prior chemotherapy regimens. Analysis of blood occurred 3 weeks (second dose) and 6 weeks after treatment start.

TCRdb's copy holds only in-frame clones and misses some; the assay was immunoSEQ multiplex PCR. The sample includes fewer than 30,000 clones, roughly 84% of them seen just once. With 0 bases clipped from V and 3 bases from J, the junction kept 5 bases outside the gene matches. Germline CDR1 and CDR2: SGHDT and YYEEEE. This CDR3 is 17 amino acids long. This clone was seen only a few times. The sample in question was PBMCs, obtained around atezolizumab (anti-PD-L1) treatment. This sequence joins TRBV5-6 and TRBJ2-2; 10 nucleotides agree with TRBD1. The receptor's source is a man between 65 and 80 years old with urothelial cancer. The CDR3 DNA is TGTGCCAGCAGCTTGGGGAGGGACAGGGGATACACCGGGGAGCTGTTTTTT. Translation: CASSLGRDRGYTGELFF.